This entry lists 22 T cell receptor beta chains sequenced from one sample in a study of blood T cell repertoires in COVID-19. Clones were read by immunoSEQ multiplex PCR, and TCRdb kept only the in-frame ones, dropping some. This sample has some 300,000 clones, with around 88% found just once. The sample taken for sequencing was peripheral blood. These receptors originate from a woman in her seventies with COVID-19, enrolled during active disease.

In its sample, this clone was seen once. V and J are TRBV9 and TRBJ1-1; D gene uncertain. From germline, CDR1 is SGDLS and CDR2 YYNGEE. Deletions cut 3 bases from V and 6 bases from J, with 15 bases between. The CDR3 is made up of 14 amino acids. CDR3 in amino acids: CASSAGLPQAEAFF. Written as DNA, the CDR3 is TGTGCCAGCAGCGCCGGACTCCCGCAGGCTGAAGCTTTCTTT.

The V call is TRBV19, the J call TRBJ1-5; D possibly corresponds to TRBD1 (6 bases). The CDR3 extends over 15 amino acids. Germline V gives CDR1 LNHDA, CDR2 SQIVND (reference sequence). The ends were cut back, 3 bases at V and 0 bases at J, with 9 bases in the middle. CDR3 protein: CASSIGQHSNQPQHF. The CDR3 nucleotides read TGTGCCAGTAGTATCGGACAGCATAGCAATCAGCCCCAGCATTTT. Looking up the rest from reference TRBV19 and TRBJ1-5 gives the full variable domain: DGGITQSPKYLFRKEGQNVTLSCEQNLNHDAMYWYRQDPGQGLRLIYYSQIVNDFQKGDIAEGYSVSREKKESFPLTVTSAQKNPTAFYLCASSIGQHSNQPQHFGDGTRLSIL.

In its sample, this clone was seen a few times. The chain has TRBV3-1 (or the pseudogene TRBV3-2) and TRBJ1-6; D not resolved. Trimming removed 0 bases from V and 7 bases from J, with 4 bases in between. The CDR3 covers 13 residues. From germline, CDR1 is LGHDT and CDR2 YNNKEL (reference sequence). CDR3 protein: CASSQDRNSPLHF. The CDR3 DNA follows: TGTGCCAGCAGCCAAGATAGAAATTCACCCCTCCACTTT.

The V gene is TRBV7-8, the J gene TRBJ2-5; 8 nucleotides match TRBD2. The CDR3 has 19 amino acids. Unmatched junction bases numbered 16, after V lost 3 bases and J lost 1 base. The germline CDR1 and CDR2 sequences are SGHVS and FQNEAQ. CDR3 in amino acids: CASSFRSAGRGGFQETQYF. The CDR3 coding sequence is TGTGCCAGCAGCTTCCGATCGGCGGGTCGGGGGGGCTTCCAAGAGACCCAGTACTTC.

The V and J genes are TRBV19 and TRBJ1-1, with D possibly being TRBD1 (6 bases). Trimming shortened V by 5 bases and J by 4 bases, and 17 bases separated the two germline ends. The CDR3 runs to 15 residues. Looked up from germline, CDR1 is LNHDA and CDR2 is SQIVND (reference sequence). CDR3 amino acids: CASSLEDRSPTEAFF. CDR3 nucleotide sequence: TGTGCCAGTAGTCTTGAAGACAGGTCGCCCACTGAAGCTTTCTTT.

This chain uses TRBV3-1 (or the pseudogene TRBV3-2) with TRBJ2-1; 7 bases match TRBD1. The CDR3 runs to 16 residues. The J segment lost 8 bases and the V segment lost 1 base, leaving 11 bases of the junction unmatched. CDR1 and CDR2 (germline): LGHDT, YNNKEL (reference sequence). The CDR3 DNA reads TGTGCCAGCAGCCAAGTATTTCAGGGGGAAGTATATGAGCAGTTCTTC. It codes for CASSQVFQGEVYEQFF.

This clone was seen once. The J gene is TRBJ2-7, the V gene TRBV9; possibly TRBD2 for D (7 bases). V lost 10 bases and J lost 6, with 14 bases in between. CDR3 length: 11 residues. Germline loops: CDR1 SGDLS, CDR2 YYNGEE. The CDR3 sequence: CASGGGGEQYF. For the CDR3, the DNA is TGTGCCTCCGGGGGAGGGGGCGAGCAGTACTTC.

This clone was seen once. The chain links TRBV5-4 to TRBJ1-2, with D uncertain. This CDR3 comprises 15 residues. Trimming pared 1 base from V and 3 bases from J, leaving 13 bases between. Germline-derived CDR1 and CDR2 are SGHNT and YYREEE (reference sequence). The CDR3: CASSLYTDLYYGYTF. The DNA for the CDR3 is TGTGCCAGCAGCTTGTATACAGATTTATACTATGGCTACACCTTC.

The genes are TRBV18 and TRBJ1-6; maybe TRBD1 (6 bases). The CDR3 length is 13 residues. Between the trimmed V and J ends, which lost 5 bases and 8 bases, there was a span of 10 bases. Germline V lookup: CDR1 KGHSH, CDR2 LQKENI. CDR3 sequence: CASSAYRDSPLHF. CDR3 coding DNA: TGTGCCAGCTCAGCCTACAGGGATTCACCCCTCCACTTT.

The rearrangement joins TRBV5-8 to TRBJ2-5, with TRBD2 matching over 9 bases. The germline gives CDR1 SGHTS, CDR2 YDEGEE. V trimming: 4 bases; J trimming: 5 bases; junction bases outside the gene matches: 12. The CDR3 has 16 residues. CDR3 amino acids: CASSDFGGGGQETQYF. Written as DNA, the CDR3 is TGTGCCAGCAGCGATTTTGGCGGGGGGGGACAGGAGACCCAGTACTTC. The whole variable domain, remainder taken from reference TRBV5-8 and TRBJ2-5, is EAGVTQSPTHLIKTRGQQATLRCSPISGHTSVYWYQQALGLGLQFLLWYDEGEERNRGNFPPRFSGRQFPNYSSELNVNALELEDSALYLCASSDFGGGGQETQYFGPGTRLLVL.

This chain connects TRBV5-1 to TRBJ2-5; TRBD2 aligns across 10 bases. The CDR3 runs to 15 residues. In germline, CDR1 is SGHRS, CDR2 YFSETQ. V shed 1 base, J shed 3 bases, and the junction held 3 bases outside the gene matches. CDR3 nucleotide sequence: TGCGCCAGCAGCTTGCGGCTAGCGGGGGAAGAGACCCAGTACTTC. Protein sequence: CASSLRLAGEETQYF.

The rearrangement joins TRBV7-2 to TRBJ1-2; tentatively, D is TRBD1 (6 bases). CDR1 SGHTA and CDR2 FQGNSA come from the germline V gene. This CDR3 contains 15 residues. The V gene lost 5 bases and the J gene lost 1 base, with 14 bases spanning the gap. This CDR3 reads CASSPGQINNYGYTF. As DNA, the CDR3 is TGTGCCAGCAGCCCTGGACAGATTAATAACTATGGCTACACCTTC.

V is TRBV6-5 and J is TRBJ2-3; a weak D match, TRBD2 (5 bases). This CDR3 has 13 amino acids. With 8 bases removed from V and 3 bases from J, the gap between germline ends came to 12 bases. The V gene's germline CDR1 is MNHEY and CDR2 SVGAGI. The CDR3 nucleotides read TGTGCCAGCGGAGGCCCCCTGACAGATACGCAGTATTTT. The encoded protein is CASGGPLTDTQYF.

CDR3: CASSSTGDGQPQHF. The CDR3, as DNA: TGCGCCAGCAGCTCCACAGGGGACGGCCAGCCCCAGCATTTT. The rearrangement links TRBV4-1 to TRBJ1-5, with 7 bases that match TRBD1. The CDR3 has 14 residues. V lost 5 bases to trimming and J lost 7 bases; unmatched junction nucleotides: 8. Germline V gene data show CDR1 as MGHRA and CDR2 as YSYEKL.

The rearrangement links TRBV28 to TRBJ1-5, with 7 bases matching TRBD1. V lost 6 bases to trimming and J lost 2 bases; unmatched junction nucleotides: 7. Germline CDR1 reads MDHEN; CDR2 reads SYDVKM. This CDR3 has 15 residues. CDR3: CASSLDRFGNQPQHF. CDR3 nucleotides: TGTGCCAGCAGCCTGGACAGGTTCGGCAATCAGCCCCAGCATTTT.

This chain connects TRBV7-2 to TRBJ2-3; a possible D gene is TRBD2 (5 bases). This CDR3 is 12 amino acids long. Trimming left V 7 bases short and J 8 bases short, with 13 bases between. Germline CDR1 reads SGHTA; CDR2 reads FQGNSA. The CDR3 reads CASTIYSGTQYF. The CDR3 DNA is TGTGCCAGCACCATATACAGCGGTACGCAGTATTTT.

The chain links TRBV5-6 to TRBJ2-1; TRBD2 agrees at 8 bases. J gave up 6 bases and V 3 bases, and 2 bases lay outside the gene matches. This CDR3 region has 13 residues. Germline values: CDR1 SGHDT, CDR2 YYEEEE. The CDR3 coding sequence is TGTGCCAGCAGCTCGCGGGGGGCCAATGAGCAGTTCTTC. Encoded protein: CASSSRGANEQFF.

This chain's CDR3 is CASSQVSSGRFTDTQYF. The CDR3 nucleotides are TGTGCCAGCAGCCAAGTGTCTAGCGGGAGGTTCACAGATACGCAGTATTTT. The chain employs TRBV3-1 (or the pseudogene TRBV3-2) and TRBJ2-3, with 11 bases aligning to TRBD2. The CDR3 covers 17 residues. V lost 1 base and J lost 2; bases outside the gene matches: 5. Germline V lookup: CDR1 LGHDT, CDR2 YNNKEL (reference sequence).

The chain is built from TRBV23-1 and TRBJ1-2; tentatively, D is TRBD1 (5 bases). TRBV23-1 is an ORF, with its function uncertain. Trimming took off 7 bases at V and 3 bases at J, with 18 bases between the two ends. The CDR3 extends over 15 amino acids. CDR3 coding DNA: TGCGCCAGCACCTGCGGAAGGGGAAGGGACTATGGCTACACCTTC. Translated, it gives CASTCGRGRDYGYTF.

The chain recombines TRBV5-4 with TRBJ1-2, with 7 bases aligning to TRBD1. The CDR3 is 15 residues long. CDR1 and CDR2 from the germline V gene are SGHNT and YYREEE (reference sequence). J lost 5 bases, V lost 0 bases, and 7 bases had no gene match. The CDR3 DNA follows: TGTGCCAGCAGCTTGGGAAGGGGGCCGGAGTATGGCTACACCTTC. This codes for CASSLGRGPEYGYTF.

The chain is built from TRBV6-5 and TRBJ1-6; possibly TRBD1 for D (6 bases). Trimming took off 4 bases at V and 7 bases at J, with 14 bases between the two ends. This CDR3 is 15 amino acids long. Germline V gives CDR1 MNHEY, CDR2 SVGAGI. The CDR3 DNA sequence: TGTGCCAGCAGTTTAACCGGGGGGGCAAATTCACCCCTCCACTTT. Residues: CASSLTGGANSPLHF.

The chain carries TRBV19 and TRBJ1-2; D perhaps matches TRBD1 (6 bases). The V and J ends lost 5 bases and 4 bases respectively, with 23 bases between them. Germline V gives CDR1 LNHDA, CDR2 SQIVND (reference sequence). The CDR3 runs 17 residues. The CDR3 DNA follows: TGTGCCAGTAGTCTCTCCTGGACAGCCCTGGGAACCTATGGCTACACCTTC. Its translation is CASSLSWTALGTYGYTF.